This T cell receptor beta chain appears in the sequencing data of a study of T-cell memory formation after mild COVID-19. Across the study: Each donor largely had its own TCR clusters.

Constant-segment primers were used for 5'RACE, and the resulting TCR alpha and TCR beta cDNA libraries carried sample barcodes and UMIs. A single record per CDR3 protein comes from TCRdb applying MiXCR to the 5' RACE reads. The sample holds 170,000 or so distinct CDR3 sequences, around a third seen once. As for this clonotype: Its antigen is currently unknown.

The V gene's germline CDR1 is LNHDA and CDR2 SQIVND (reference sequence). The CDR3 spans 15 residues. Trimming took 3 bases from V and 7 from J, leaving 15 bases between them. Study-level results: Contracting clones from day 15 to 85 had balanced CD4/CD8; later expanders favoured CD4+. Shrinking CD4+ clones were chiefly CM and EM; CD8+ ones were chiefly EMRA.

This clonotype was obtained from an adult woman who had mild COVID-19 (a few samples of this study predate the infection). Cell type and time point are not known. Specimen: PBMCs or a T cell subset sorted from them (not recorded which). The chain is built from TRBV19 and TRBJ1-4; weak D call: TRBD1 (6 bases). The CDR3 region is CASSIWGRFGEKLFF. CDR3 DNA sequence: TGTGCCAGTAGTATCTGGGGGCGTTTCGGTGAAAAACTGTTTTTT. The complete variable domain, with remaining parts taken from reference TRBV19 and TRBJ1-4, reads DGGITQSPKYLFRKEGQNVTLSCEQNLNHDAMYWYRQDPGQGLRLIYYSQIVNDFQKGDIAEGYSVSREKKESFPLTVTSAQKNPTAFYLCASSIWGRFGEKLFFGSGTQLSVL.